These T cell receptor beta chains were read from a single sample in a study of T cells after yellow fever vaccination. MiXCR was run by TCRdb on the 5' RACE reads, yielding one entry per CDR3 protein. The sample contains approximately 300,000 distinct CDR3 sequences, about 6.6% of which appear only once. Here the sequenced sample was PBMCs, taken about 49 days after the first yellow fever vaccination. Receptors originate from a man between 18 and 35 years old who received the YFV17D yellow fever vaccine. Each CDR3 is given with its conserved first and last residue. A D gene is named only where the DNA matches it firmly. Clone sizes are given selectively: once, few, many, or a class where the clone is expanded.

J gene | clone size | CDR3 length | D gene | V gene | CDR3 DNA | CDR3 protein
TRBJ2-1 | many | 15 | TRBD2 | TRBV12-3/TRBV12-4 | TGTGCCAGCAGTTTGAGTAGCGGGGGGGTAAATGAGCAGTTCTTC | CASSLSSGGVNEQFF
TRBJ2-5 | few | 13 | TRBD1 | TRBV5-1 | TGCGCCAGCAGTCGACAGGGTAGGGAGACCCAGTACTTC | CASSRQGRETQYF
TRBJ2-5 | - | 15 | - | TRBV6-1 | TGTGCCAGCAGGACACCAGGGGTAAAACAAGAGACCCAGTACTTC | CASRTPGVKQETQYF
TRBJ2-2 | many | 13 | - | TRBV7-3 | TGTGCCAGCAGCCCCCGGGAAACCGGGGAGCTGTTTTTT | CASSPRETGELFF
TRBJ1-6 | few | 14 | - | TRBV3-1 | TGTGCCAGCAGCCCCCGACAGGAAAATTCACCCCTCCACTTT | CASSPRQENSPLHF
TRBJ2-2 | - | 14 | - | TRBV12-3/TRBV12-4 | TGTGCCAGCAGTTTGGGAGGTGATCCCGGGGAGCTGTTTTTT | CASSLGGDPGELFF
TRBJ2-5 | few | 11 | - | TRBV7-2 | TGTGCCAGCAGTCCCACGAAGACCCAGTACTTC | CASSPTKTQYF
TRBJ2-6 | few | 18 | - | TRBV7-3 | TGTGCCAGCAGCTTAAATCTCCCGGGTAGCTCTGGGGCCAACGTCCTGACTTTC | CASSLNLPGSSGANVLTF
TRBJ2-3 | few | 16 | - | TRBV20-1 | TGCTGTGCTAGAGACTGGGGCTCTAGCGCTACAGATACGCAGTATTTT | CCARDWGSSATDTQYF
TRBJ1-2 | few | 16 | - | TRBV20-1 | TGCAGTGCGGAACGGACGCACGGGACGGGGAACTATGGCTACACCTTC | CSAERTHGTGNYGYTF
TRBJ2-1 | few | 15 | TRBD1 | TRBV7-9 | TGTGCCAGCAGCCCCGGACAGGGGGTTTGGAATGAGCAGTTCTTC | CASSPGQGVWNEQFF
TRBJ2-4 | - | 16 | - | TRBV7-2 | TGTGCCAGCAGCTTAGCAATGGGGCAGCCCAAAAACATTCAGTACTTC | CASSLAMGQPKNIQYF
TRBJ1-2 | few | 12 | TRBD1 | TRBV10-3 | TGTGCCTCTACAGGGGGAGCAAGGGGCTACACCTTC | CASTGGARGYTF
TRBJ2-7 | many | 13 | - | TRBV18 | TGTGCCAGCTCACCACAGGGGGCCTACGAGCAGTACTTC | CASSPQGAYEQYF
TRBJ2-3 | many | 15 | - | TRBV20-1 | TGCAGTGCTAGAGATTCAGGCGGGAGCACAGATACGCAGTATTTT | CSARDSGGSTDTQYF
TRBJ1-1 | - | 14 | TRBD1 | TRBV6-5 | TGTGCCAGCAGTTGGACAGGGTCGAACACTGAAGCTTTCTTT | CASSWTGSNTEAFF
TRBJ2-5 | few | 13 | - | TRBV27 | TGTGCCAGCAGTTTCGACAGGAAGGAGACCCAGTACTTC | CASSFDRKETQYF
TRBJ2-1 | - | 14 | TRBD2 | TRBV12-3/TRBV12-4 | TGTGCCAGCAGGACTAGCGGGGGGTACAATGAGCAGTTCTTC | CASRTSGGYNEQFF
TRBJ1-4 | - | 15 | - | TRBV7-9 | TGTGCCAGCAGCACCTTCGGGGGCGAGGGTGAAAAACTGTTTTTT | CASSTFGGEGEKLFF
TRBJ1-2 | few | 14 | - | TRBV5-4 | TGTGCCAGCAGCTTGGTACAGGCAAGGGGGGGCTACACCTTC | CASSLVQARGGYTF
TRBJ2-3 | - | 15 | - | TRBV3-1 | TGTGCCAGCAGCCAAATTCGCGGTTCAGCAGATACGCAGTATTTT | CASSQIRGSADTQYF
TRBJ2-3 | few | 14 | TRBD2 | TRBV20-1 | TGCAGTGCCTTGACTAGCGGGGGAGTTGATACGCAGTATTTT | CSALTSGGVDTQYF
TRBJ1-2 | - | 16 | - | TRBV12-3/TRBV12-4 | TGTGCCAGCAGTTTAGGACTGGGTAGAGCTAACTATGGCTACACCTTC | CASSLGLGRANYGYTF
TRBJ2-3 | few | 12 | - | TRBV5-5 | TGTGCCAGCAGCTTGGAACAGGGTACGCAGTATTTT | CASSLEQGTQYF
TRBJ1-3 | - | 16 | - | TRBV20-1 | TGCAGTGCTAGAGATCTAGATCAGACGAAAAAAAACACCATATATTTT | CSARDLDQTKKNTIYF
TRBJ1-1 | few | 14 | TRBD1 | TRBV6-5 | TGTGCCAGCAGTTACTCGACAGGGTTCACTGAAGCTTTCTTT | CASSYSTGFTEAFF
TRBJ2-3 | - | 19 | TRBD1 | TRBV20-1 | TGCAGTGCTAGAGATTATTCCCGTTGGGGACAGAAGGAAGGAGATACGCAGTATTTT | CSARDYSRWGQKEGDTQYF
TRBJ2-3 | many | 13 | - | TRBV4-2 | TGTGCCAGCAGCCAAGAACGTCCCTATACGCAGTATTTT | CASSQERPYTQYF
TRBJ2-5 | - | 12 | - | TRBV7-2 | TGTGCCAGCAGCTTAGATCTCGGGACCCAGTACTTC | CASSLDLGTQYF
TRBJ2-5 | - | 14 | - | TRBV6-1 | TGTGCCAGCAGTGCCTCCGGGGGCTTAGAGACCCAGTACTTC | CASSASGGLETQYF
TRBJ1-1 | - | 11 | - | TRBV28 | TGTGCCAGCAGTAACGCAGGGAAAGCTTTCTTT | CASSNAGKAFF
TRBJ2-5 | - | 15 | TRBD2 | TRBV7-9 | TGTGCCAGCAGCCCACAAATGGGACTAGTTGAGACCCAGTACTTC | CASSPQMGLVETQYF
TRBJ2-2 | few | 18 | TRBD1 | TRBV6-2/TRBV6-3 | TGTGCCAGCAGTTACTCGAACAACAGGGGGCTTGGCACCGGGGAGCTGTTTTTT | CASSYSNNRGLGTGELFF
TRBJ1-2 | - | 15 | - | TRBV7-2 | TGTGCCAGCAGCCCCCGCGGGGGGGCTGACTATGGCTACACCTTC | CASSPRGGADYGYTF
TRBJ2-3 | many | 13 | - | TRBV24-1 | TGTGCCACCAGTGAGGTTAGCACAGATACGCAGTATTTT | CATSEVSTDTQYF
TRBJ2-1 | few | 17 | TRBD2 | TRBV27 | TGTGCCAGCAGTCTACCCCAGGGCGGGGGGGCACAGAATGAGCAGTTCTTC | CASSLPQGGGAQNEQFF
TRBJ1-2 | - | 12 | TRBD1 | TRBV20-1 | TGCAGTGCCGGACAGGGCGGCTATGGCTACACCTTC | CSAGQGGYGYTF
TRBJ2-2 | few | 15 | - | TRBV5-1 | TGCGCCAGCAGCGTACAGGGATGGAACACCGGGGAGCTGTTTTTT | CASSVQGWNTGELFF
TRBJ2-1 | - | 15 | - | TRBV15 | TGTGCCACCAGCAAACTTAATAGCGCACTTTTAAAGCAGTTCTTC | CATSKLNSALLKQFF
TRBJ2-2 | few | 13 | - | TRBV6-6 | TGTGCCAGCATAGAGTGGGGTTCCGGGGAGCTGTTTTTT | CASIEWGSGELFF
TRBJ1-2 | few | 17 | TRBD1 | TRBV15 | TGTGCCACCAGCAGGACTAACTTGGGACAGGGCTCCTATGGCTACACCTTC | CATSRTNLGQGSYGYTF
TRBJ1-1 | few | 16 | - | TRBV29-1 | TGCAGCGTTGTCGGTTCTCAGGCTCGGTGGGGCTCTGAAGCTTTCTTT | CSVVGSQARWGSEAFF
TRBJ2-1 | many | 12 | TRBD2 | TRBV7-2 | TGTGCCAGCAGCGGTAGCGGGGTACAGCAGTTCTTC | CASSGSGVQQFF
TRBJ2-3 | - | 15 | - | TRBV29-1 | TGCAGCGTTGTCCCTACAGGACCTAGCACAGATACGCAGTATTTT | CSVVPTGPSTDTQYF
TRBJ1-1 | few | 16 | - | TRBV12-3/TRBV12-4 | TGTGCCAGCAGTTTACGTCTAGGGCGGCCGAACACTGAAGCTTTCTTT | CASSLRLGRPNTEAFF
TRBJ2-7 | - | 11 | - | TRBV7-9 | TGTGCCAGCAGACTTGACACCGAGCAGTACTTC | CASRLDTEQYF
TRBJ2-2 | many | 15 | - | TRBV6-2/TRBV6-3 | TGTGCCAGCAGTTACTCGGCAGGGAGGTACGGGGAGCTGTTTTTT | CASSYSAGRYGELFF
TRBJ1-2 | - | 13 | - | TRBV5-1 | TGCGCCAGCAGCTCCCGGGGCGGGGGCGGCTACACCTTC | CASSSRGGGGYTF
TRBJ2-1 | many | 16 | TRBD1 | TRBV5-1 | TGCGCCAGCAGCTTGGTAGGGACAGGGGGCATGAATGAGCAGTTCTTC | CASSLVGTGGMNEQFF
TRBJ2-1 | few | 13 | - | TRBV24-1 | TGTGCCACCAGTGACCCTCCCTACAATGAGCAGTTCTTC | CATSDPPYNEQFF
TRBJ2-3 | - | 15 | TRBD2 | TRBV5-1 | TGCGCCAGCAGCTTGGCCCCGACTAGCGCAGATACGCAGTATTTT | CASSLAPTSADTQYF